Sequencing of this TCR beta chain was carried out in a study of T-cell memory formation after mild COVID-19. Study details: Largely donor-specific sequence clusters came from a couple of donors. Study conclusions and caveats: Most CD4+ clones that shrank were in CM and EM, while CD8+ ones turned up in EMRA. Clones that shrank (day 15 to 85) were balanced CD4/CD8, whereas later expanders leaned CD4+.

The CDR3 length is 14 residues. Trimming took 2 bases from V and 0 from J, leaving 6 bases between them. With respect to this clonotype: Its antigen is still unknown.

Researchers used 5'RACE with constant-segment primers to make TCR alpha and TCR beta cDNA libraries that carry sample barcodes and UMIs. TCRdb independently ran MiXCR on the 5' RACE reads; one entry per CDR3 protein. The sample consists of 450,000 or so distinct CDR3 sequences, roughly 25% of them appearing once. The clonotype originates from an adult woman who had mild COVID-19 (a few samples of this study predate the infection). Cell type and time point are not known. Sequenced input: PBMCs or a T cell subset sorted from them (not recorded which). This chain links TRBV5-7 with TRBJ1-5; unclear D gene. TRBV5-7 has ORF status, its function being uncertain. CDR3 nucleotides: TGTGCCAGCAGCTTTAGGGTTAGCAATCAGCCCCAGCATTTT. It codes for CASSFRVSNQPQHF.